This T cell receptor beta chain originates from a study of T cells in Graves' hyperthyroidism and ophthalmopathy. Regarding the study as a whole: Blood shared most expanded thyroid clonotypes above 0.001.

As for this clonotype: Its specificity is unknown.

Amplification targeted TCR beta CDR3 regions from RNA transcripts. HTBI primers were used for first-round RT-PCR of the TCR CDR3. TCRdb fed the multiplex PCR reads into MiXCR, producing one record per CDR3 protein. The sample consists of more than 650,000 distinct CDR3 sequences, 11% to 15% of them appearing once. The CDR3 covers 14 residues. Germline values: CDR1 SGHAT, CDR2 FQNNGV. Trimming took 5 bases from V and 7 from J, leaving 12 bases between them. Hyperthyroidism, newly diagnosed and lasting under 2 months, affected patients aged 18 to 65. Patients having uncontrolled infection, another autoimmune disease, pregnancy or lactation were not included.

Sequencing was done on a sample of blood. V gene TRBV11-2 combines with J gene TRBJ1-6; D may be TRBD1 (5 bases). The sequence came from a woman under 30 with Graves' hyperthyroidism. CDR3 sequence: CASSIKGWNSPLHF. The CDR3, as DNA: TGTGCCAGCAGCATCAAGGGGTGGAATTCACCCCTCCACTTT. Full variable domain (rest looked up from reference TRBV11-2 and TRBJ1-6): EAGVAQSPRYKIIEKRQSVAFWCNPISGHATLYWYQQILGQGPKLLIQFQNNGVVDDSQLPKDRFSAERLKGVDSTLKIQPAKLEDSAVYLCASSIKGWNSPLHFGNGTRLTVT.